The clone carrying this T cell receptor beta chain was detected ten times or more. Unique molecular identifiers tagged individual cDNA molecules. TCRdb used MiXCR to reprocess the 5' RACE reads, holding one entry per CDR3 protein. The data contain 84,000 or so distinct CDR3 sequences, around 15% of them singletons. The entry originates in a study of early T cells in non-severe SARS-CoV-2 infection. Background on the study: Sequencing used unsorted whole-blood bulk RNA, so chains lack pairing.

Sequenced sample: whole blood. The source is an adult who was a healthcare worker with PCR-confirmed SARS-CoV-2 infection or an uninfected control (not recorded which).

In nucleotides, the CDR3 is TGTGCCAGCAGTTCCTACGGGGGGGCCTACAATGAGCAGTTCTTC. Its protein is CASSSYGGAYNEQFF. The chain couples TRBV6-2 or TRBV6-3 to TRBJ2-1; TRBD2 agrees at 8 bases. Germline trimming cut 4 bases from V and 2 bases from J; bases unmatched to any gene: 4. The germline V gene has CDR1 MNHEY and CDR2 SVGEGT. The CDR3 runs 15 residues.